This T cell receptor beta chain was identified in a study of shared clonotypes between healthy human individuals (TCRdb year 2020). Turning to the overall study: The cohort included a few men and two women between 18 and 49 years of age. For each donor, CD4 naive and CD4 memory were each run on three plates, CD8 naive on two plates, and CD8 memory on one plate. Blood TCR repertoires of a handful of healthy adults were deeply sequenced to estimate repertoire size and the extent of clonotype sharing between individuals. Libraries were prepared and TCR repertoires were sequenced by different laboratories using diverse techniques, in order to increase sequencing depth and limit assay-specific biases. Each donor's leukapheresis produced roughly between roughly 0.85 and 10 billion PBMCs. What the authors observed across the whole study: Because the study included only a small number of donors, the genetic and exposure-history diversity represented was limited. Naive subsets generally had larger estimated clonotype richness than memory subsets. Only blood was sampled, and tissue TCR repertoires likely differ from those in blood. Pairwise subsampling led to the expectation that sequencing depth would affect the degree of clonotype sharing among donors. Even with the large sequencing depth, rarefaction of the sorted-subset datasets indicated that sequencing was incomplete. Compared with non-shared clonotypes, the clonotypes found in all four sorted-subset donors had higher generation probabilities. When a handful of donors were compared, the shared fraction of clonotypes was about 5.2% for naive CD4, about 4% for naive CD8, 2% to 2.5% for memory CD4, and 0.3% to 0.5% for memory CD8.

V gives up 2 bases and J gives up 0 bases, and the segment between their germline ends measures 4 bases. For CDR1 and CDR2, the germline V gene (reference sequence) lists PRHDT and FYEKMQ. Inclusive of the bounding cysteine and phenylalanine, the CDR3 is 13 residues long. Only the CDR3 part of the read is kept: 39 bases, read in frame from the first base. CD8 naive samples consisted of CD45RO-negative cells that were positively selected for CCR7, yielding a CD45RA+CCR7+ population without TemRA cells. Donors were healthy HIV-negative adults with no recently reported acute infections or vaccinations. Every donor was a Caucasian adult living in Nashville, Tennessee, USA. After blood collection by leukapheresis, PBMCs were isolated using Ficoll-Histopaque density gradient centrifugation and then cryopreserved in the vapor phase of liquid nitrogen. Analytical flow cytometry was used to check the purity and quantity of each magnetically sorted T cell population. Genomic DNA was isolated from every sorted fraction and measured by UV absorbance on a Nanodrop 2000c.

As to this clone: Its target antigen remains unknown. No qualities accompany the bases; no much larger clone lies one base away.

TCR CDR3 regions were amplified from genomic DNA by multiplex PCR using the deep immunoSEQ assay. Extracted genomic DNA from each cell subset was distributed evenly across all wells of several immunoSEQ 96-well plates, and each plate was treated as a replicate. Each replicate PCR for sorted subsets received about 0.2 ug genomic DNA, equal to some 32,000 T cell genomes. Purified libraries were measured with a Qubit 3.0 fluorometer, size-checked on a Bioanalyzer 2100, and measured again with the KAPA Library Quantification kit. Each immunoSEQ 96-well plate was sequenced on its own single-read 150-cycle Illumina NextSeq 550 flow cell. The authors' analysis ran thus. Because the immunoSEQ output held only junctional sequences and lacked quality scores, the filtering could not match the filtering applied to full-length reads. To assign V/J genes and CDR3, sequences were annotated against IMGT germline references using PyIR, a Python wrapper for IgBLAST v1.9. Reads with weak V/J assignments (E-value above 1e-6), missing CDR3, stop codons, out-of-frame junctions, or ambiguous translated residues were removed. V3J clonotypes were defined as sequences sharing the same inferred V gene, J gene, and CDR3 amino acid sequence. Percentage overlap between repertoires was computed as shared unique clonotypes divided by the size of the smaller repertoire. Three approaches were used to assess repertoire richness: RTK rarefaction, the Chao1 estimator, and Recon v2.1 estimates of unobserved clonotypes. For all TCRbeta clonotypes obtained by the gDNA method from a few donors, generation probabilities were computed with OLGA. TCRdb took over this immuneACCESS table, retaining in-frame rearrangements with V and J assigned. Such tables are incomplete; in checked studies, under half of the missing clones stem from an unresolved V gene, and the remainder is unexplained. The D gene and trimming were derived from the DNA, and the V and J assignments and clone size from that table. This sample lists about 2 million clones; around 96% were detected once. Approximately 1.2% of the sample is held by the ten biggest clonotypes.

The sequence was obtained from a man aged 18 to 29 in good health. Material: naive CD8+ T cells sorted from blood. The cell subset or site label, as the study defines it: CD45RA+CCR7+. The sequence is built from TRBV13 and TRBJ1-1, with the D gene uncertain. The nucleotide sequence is TGTGCCAGCAGCTTACTGGTGAACACTGAAGCTTTCTTT. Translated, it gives CASSLLVNTEAFF.